This T cell receptor beta chain emerged from a study of PD-1 blockade in classical Hodgkin lymphoma. Each of the patients experienced relapse following autologous stem cell transplantation, and their brentuximab vedotin exposure differed. Study-wide findings and caveats: By C4D1, CD4+ diversity increased significantly, especially in complete responders. Patients newly diagnosed and complete responders had comparable baseline diversity. Sources of repertoire differences remain undefined, possibly disease activity or prior therapy.

Clones were sequenced by immunoSEQ multiplex PCR, and TCRdb holds only the in-frame ones, with some missing. Among 40,000 to 55,000 clones listed, about 90% were seen once. Concerning this clone itself: Its antigen is not identified.

After removal of 4 bases from V and 2 bases from J, the junction contained 6 bases not matched to a gene. This CDR3 comprises 15 residues. Germline loops: CDR1 SGHRS, CDR2 YFSETQ. The starting material was peripheral blood mononuclear cells (PBMCs), obtained at baseline. The J gene is TRBJ2-5, the V gene TRBV5-1; 9 bases are shared with TRBD1. The origin of this receptor is a human donor with classical Hodgkin lymphoma. The CDR3 spells CASSRGQGPQETQYF. The DNA of the CDR3 is TGCGCCAGCAGCAGGGGACAGGGCCCTCAAGAGACCCAGTACTTC.